This TCR beta chain was documented in a study of T cell changes during pregnancy in multiple sclerosis. Produced via immunoSEQ multiplex PCR; TCRdb's table is partial and in-frame only. This sample yields tens of thousands of clones, of which roughly 86% are seen a single time; over 7.5% belongs to the top ten. V lost 1 base and J lost 1; bases outside the gene matches: 8. Germline lookup yields CDR1 SGHVS and CDR2 FNYEAQ. The CDR3 spans 17 residues. The sample here was CD8+ T cells from peripheral blood mononuclear cells, taken before pregnancy. The source of this sequence is a female donor with multiple sclerosis, enrolled in a pregnancy study. This rearrangement joins TRBV7-6 to TRBJ2-5; 8 bases map to TRBD2. This CDR3 reads CASSLGAAGGLQETQYF. The CDR3 DNA reads TGTGCCAGCAGCTTAGGGGCCGCGGGGGGACTCCAAGAGACCCAGTACTTC.